A single T cell receptor beta chain is shown here with its context. Its antigen is still unknown. This entry is derived from a study of identical twins. Study-level points and caveats: Excess sharing by twins proved weaker in beta out-of-frame sequences.

TCRdb called the 5' RACE reads again in MiXCR, with one record for every CDR3 protein. Of about 530,000 distinct CDR3 sequences listed, 20% to 25% are singletons. The CDR3 is made up of 11 amino acids. Germline loops: CDR1 MNHEY, CDR2 SVGAGI. Trimming pared 6 bases from V and 11 bases from J, leaving 11 bases between. This sample was shared with a second study, whose subject was yellow fever vaccine responses in identical twins.

This clonotype was sampled from a woman in her late teens or twenties in good health. Specimen: CD4+ T cells sorted from blood. This rearrangement joins TRBV6-5 to TRBJ2-1; no clear D gene. CDR3 residues: CASSSLGKQFF. DNA of the CDR3: TGTGCCAGCAGCAGCTTAGGGAAGCAGTTCTTC.